This T cell receptor beta chain comes out of a study of Graves' ophthalmopathy and Graves' hyperthyroidism. Turning to the study itself: Over 18 months of follow-up, stable hyperthyroidism required that no ophthalmopathy appear. Findings and limits, study-wide: The 13-signature model separated ophthalmopathy from stable hyperthyroidism at roughly 88% sensitivity and nearly 82% specificity. The model forecast ophthalmopathy progression, reaching roughly 70% sensitivity and about 75% specificity.

Diagnosis was based on clinical symptoms, serum thyroxine, TRAb, thyroid ultrasound and orbital computed tomography. RNA transcripts were the template, and TCR beta CDR3 regions were amplified from them. The library came from an HTBI-primed first-round RT-PCR and a second-round multiplex PCR. TCRdb called the multiplex PCR reads again in MiXCR, with one record for every CDR3 protein. This table holds over a million distinct CDR3 sequences, 35% to 40% found once. This CDR3 spans 13 amino acids. In germline, CDR1 is SQVTM, CDR2 ANQGSEA. The germline V and J ends were trimmed by 7 bases and 7 bases, with 17 bases remaining between them. As concerns this clonotype: Antigen unknown.

The sequenced sample was peripheral blood or thyroid tissue (not recorded which). The genes are TRBV29-1 and TRBJ1-5, with a tentative D call TRBD1 (5 bases). This sequence was found in an adult man with Graves' hyperthyroidism. CDR3 nucleotide sequence: TGCAGCGCAACTGGACACGGCGAACAGCCCCAGCATTTT. This encodes CSATGHGEQPQHF.